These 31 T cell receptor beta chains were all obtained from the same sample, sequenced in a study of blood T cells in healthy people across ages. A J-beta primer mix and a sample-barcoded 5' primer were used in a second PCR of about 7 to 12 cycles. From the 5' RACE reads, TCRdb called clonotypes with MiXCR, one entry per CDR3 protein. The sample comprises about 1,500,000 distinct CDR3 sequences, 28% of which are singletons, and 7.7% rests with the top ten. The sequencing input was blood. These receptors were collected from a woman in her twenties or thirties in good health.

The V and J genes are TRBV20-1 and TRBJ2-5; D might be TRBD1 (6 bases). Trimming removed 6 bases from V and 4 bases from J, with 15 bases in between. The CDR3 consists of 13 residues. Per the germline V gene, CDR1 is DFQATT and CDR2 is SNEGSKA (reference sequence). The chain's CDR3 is CSATGSHGETQYF. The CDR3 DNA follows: TGCAGTGCAACAGGGTCCCACGGAGAGACCCAGTACTTC.

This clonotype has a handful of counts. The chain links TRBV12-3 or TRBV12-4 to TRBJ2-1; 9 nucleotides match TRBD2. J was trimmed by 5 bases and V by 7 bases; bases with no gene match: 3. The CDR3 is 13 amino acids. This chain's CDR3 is CASNLAGNNEQFF. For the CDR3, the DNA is TGTGCCAGCAACCTAGCGGGAAACAATGAGCAGTTCTTC.

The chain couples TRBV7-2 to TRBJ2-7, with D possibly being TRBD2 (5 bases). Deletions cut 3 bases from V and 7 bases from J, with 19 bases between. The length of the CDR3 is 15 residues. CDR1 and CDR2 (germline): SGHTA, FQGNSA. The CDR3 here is CASSLPGLAGREQYF. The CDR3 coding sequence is TGTGCCAGCAGCTTGCCCGGCCTGGCGGGTAGGGAGCAGTACTTC.

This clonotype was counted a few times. The CDR3 bases are TGTGCCAGCAGTCCACCAGGGTGGAGGAACGAGCAGTACTTC. Protein: CASSPPGWRNEQYF. The gene calls are TRBV28 and TRBJ2-7; either TRBD1 or TRBD2 may supply D (5 bases each). Germline CDR1 reads MDHEN; CDR2 reads SYDVKM. Trimming pared 5 bases from V and 5 bases from J, leaving 16 bases between. This CDR3 is built from 14 residues.

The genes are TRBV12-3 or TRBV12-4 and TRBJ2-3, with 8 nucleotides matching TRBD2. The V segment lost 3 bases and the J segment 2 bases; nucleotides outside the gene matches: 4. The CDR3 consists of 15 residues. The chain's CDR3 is CASSFYGGDTDTQYF. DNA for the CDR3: TGTGCCAGCAGTTTTTACGGGGGGGACACAGATACGCAGTATTTT.

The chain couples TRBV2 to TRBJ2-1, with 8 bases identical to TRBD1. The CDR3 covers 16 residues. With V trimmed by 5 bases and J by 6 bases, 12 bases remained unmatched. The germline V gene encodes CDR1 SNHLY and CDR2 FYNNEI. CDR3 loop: CASSPRQGFVSNEQFF. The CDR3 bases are TGTGCCAGCAGTCCAAGACAGGGGTTCGTTTCCAATGAGCAGTTCTTC.

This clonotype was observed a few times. CDR3 sequence (DNA): TGTGCCAGCAGCCTTGGACAGGGCAGCGAGAGCTATGGCTACACCTTC. The encoded protein is CASSLGQGSESYGYTF. The V gene is TRBV7-2, the J gene TRBJ1-2; the match to TRBD1 covers 8 bases. The V gene end was trimmed by 5 bases and the J gene end by 4 bases; junction bases not matched to a gene: 12. In germline, CDR1 is SGHTA, CDR2 FQGNSA. This CDR3 has 16 residues.

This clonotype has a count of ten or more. The CDR3 nucleotides read TGTGCCAGCAGCCAGAGGTCCTACAATGAGCAGTTCTTC. Translation gives CASSQRSYNEQFF. The chain couples TRBV3-1 to TRBJ2-1, with unresolved D. V lost 3 bases to trimming and J lost 1 base, with 4 bases between them. The CDR3 has 13 amino acids. CDR1 and CDR2 from the germline V gene are LGHDT and YNNKEL (reference sequence).

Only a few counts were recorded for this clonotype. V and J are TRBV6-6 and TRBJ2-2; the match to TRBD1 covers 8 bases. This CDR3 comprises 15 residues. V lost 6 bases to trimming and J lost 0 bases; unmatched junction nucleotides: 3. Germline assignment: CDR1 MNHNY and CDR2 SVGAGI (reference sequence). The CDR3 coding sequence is TGTGCCAGCAGCTGGGACAGGACGAACACCGGGGAGCTGTTTTTT. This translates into CASSWDRTNTGELFF.

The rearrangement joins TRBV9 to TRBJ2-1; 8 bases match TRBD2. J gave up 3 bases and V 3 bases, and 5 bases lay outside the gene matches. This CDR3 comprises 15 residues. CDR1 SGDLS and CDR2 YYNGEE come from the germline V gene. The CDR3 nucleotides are TGTGCCAGCAGCGCTGCCGGGACTAGCTACAATGAGCAGTTCTTC. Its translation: CASSAAGTSYNEQFF. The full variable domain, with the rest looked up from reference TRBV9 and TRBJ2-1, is DSGVTQTPKHLITATGQRVTLRCSPRSGDLSVYWYQQSLDQGLQFLIQYYNGEERAKGNILERFSAQQFPDLHSELNLSSLELGDSALYFCASSAAGTSYNEQFFGPGTRLTVL.

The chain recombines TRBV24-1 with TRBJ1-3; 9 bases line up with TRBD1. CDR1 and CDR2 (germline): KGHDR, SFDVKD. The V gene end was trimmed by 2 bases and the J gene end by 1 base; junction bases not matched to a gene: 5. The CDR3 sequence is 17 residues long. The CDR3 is CATSDYPTGGSGNTIYF. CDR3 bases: TGTGCCACCAGTGATTATCCGACAGGGGGTTCTGGAAACACCATATATTTT.

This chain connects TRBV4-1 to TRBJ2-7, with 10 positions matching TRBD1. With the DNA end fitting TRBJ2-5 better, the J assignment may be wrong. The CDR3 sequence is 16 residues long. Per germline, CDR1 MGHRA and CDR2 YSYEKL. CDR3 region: CASSQGGDRGWETQYF. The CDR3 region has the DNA TGCGCCAGCAGCCAAGGGGGGGACAGGGGTTGGGAGACCCAGTACTTC.

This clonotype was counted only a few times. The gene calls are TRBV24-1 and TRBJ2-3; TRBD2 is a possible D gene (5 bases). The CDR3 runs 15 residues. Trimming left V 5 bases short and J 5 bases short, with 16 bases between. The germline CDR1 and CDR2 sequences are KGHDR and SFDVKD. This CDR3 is CATSAPGILGDTQYF. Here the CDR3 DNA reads TGTGCCACCAGTGCGCCCGGGATCCTCGGAGATACGCAGTATTTT.

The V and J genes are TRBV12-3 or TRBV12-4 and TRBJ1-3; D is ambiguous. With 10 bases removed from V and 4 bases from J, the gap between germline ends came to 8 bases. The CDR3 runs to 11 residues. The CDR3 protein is CAIYLGNTIYF. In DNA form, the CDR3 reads TGTGCCATCTATTTGGGAAACACCATATATTTT.

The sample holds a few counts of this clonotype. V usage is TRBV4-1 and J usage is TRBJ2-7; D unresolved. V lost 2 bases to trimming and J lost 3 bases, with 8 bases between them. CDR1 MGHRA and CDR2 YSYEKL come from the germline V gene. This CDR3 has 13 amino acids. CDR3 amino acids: CASSQLDYYEQYF. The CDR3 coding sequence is TGCGCCAGCAGCCAATTGGATTACTACGAGCAGTACTTC.

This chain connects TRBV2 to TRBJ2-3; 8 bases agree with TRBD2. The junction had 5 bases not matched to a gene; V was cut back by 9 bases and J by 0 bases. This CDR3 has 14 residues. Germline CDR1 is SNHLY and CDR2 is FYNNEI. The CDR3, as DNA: TGTGCCAGTCCACTAGCGGCAAGCACAGATACGCAGTATTTT. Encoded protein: CASPLAASTDTQYF.

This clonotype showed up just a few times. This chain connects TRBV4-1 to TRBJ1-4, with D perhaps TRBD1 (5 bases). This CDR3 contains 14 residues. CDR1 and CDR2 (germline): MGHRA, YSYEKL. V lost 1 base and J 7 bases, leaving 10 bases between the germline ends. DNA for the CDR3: TGCGCCAGCAGCCAAGTCTTCGGGGGTGAAAAACTGTTTTTT. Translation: CASSQVFGGEKLFF.

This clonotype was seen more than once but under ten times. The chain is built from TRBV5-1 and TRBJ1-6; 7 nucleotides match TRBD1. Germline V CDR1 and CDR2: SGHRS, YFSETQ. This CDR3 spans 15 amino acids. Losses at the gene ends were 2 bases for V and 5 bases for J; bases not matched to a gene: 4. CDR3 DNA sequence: TGCGCCAGCAGCTTTGGGGACAGACATAATTCACCCCTCCACTTT. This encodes CASSFGDRHNSPLHF.

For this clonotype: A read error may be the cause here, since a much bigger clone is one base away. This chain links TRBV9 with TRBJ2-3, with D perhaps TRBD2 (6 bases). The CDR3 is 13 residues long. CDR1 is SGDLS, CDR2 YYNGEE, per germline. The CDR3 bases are TGTGCCAGCAGCGTAGGACTAGGGGATAAGCAGTATTTT. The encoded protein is CASSVGLGDKQYF.

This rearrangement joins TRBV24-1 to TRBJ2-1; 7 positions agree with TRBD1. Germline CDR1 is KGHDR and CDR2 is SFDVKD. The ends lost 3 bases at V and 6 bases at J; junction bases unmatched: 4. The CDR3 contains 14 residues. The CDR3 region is CATSDPGQSNEQFF. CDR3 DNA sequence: TGTGCCACCAGTGATCCGGGACAGAGCAATGAGCAGTTCTTC.

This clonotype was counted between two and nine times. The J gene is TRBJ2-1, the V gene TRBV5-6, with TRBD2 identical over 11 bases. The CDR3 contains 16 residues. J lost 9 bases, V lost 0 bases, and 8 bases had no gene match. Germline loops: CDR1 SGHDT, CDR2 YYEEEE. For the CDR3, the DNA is TGTGCCAGCAGCTTGGCCGGTCTAGCGGGAGGTATTGAGCAGTTCTTC. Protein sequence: CASSLAGLAGGIEQFF. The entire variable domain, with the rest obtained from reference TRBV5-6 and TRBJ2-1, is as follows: DAGVTQSPTHLIKTRGQQVTLRCSPKSGHDTVSWYQQALGQGPQFIFQYYEEEERQRGNFPDRFSGHQFPNYSSELNVNALLLGDSALYLCASSLAGLAGGIEQFFGPGTRLTVL.

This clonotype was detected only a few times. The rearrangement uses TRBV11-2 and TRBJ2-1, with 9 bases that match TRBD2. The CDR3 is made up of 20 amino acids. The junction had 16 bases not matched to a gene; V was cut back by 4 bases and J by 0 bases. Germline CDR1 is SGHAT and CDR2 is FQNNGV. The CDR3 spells CASSSRISSGASSSYNEQFF. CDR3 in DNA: TGTGCCAGCAGCTCCCGCATCTCTAGCGGGGCTTCTAGCTCCTACAATGAGCAGTTCTTC.

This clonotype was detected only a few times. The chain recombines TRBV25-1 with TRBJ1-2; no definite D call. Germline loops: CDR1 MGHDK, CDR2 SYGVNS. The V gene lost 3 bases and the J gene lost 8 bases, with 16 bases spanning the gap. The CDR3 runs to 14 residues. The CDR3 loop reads CASSDGREADGYTF. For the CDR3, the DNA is TGTGCCAGCAGTGATGGCAGAGAGGCTGACGGCTACACCTTC.

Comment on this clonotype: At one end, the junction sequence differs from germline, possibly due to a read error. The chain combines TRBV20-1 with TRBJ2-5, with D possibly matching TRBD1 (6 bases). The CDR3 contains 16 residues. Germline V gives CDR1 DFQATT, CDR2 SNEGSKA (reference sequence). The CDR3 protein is CSARVARGQPQGTQYF. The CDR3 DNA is TGCAGTGCTAGAGTCGCGAGGGGACAACCCCAAGGGACCCAGTACTTC.

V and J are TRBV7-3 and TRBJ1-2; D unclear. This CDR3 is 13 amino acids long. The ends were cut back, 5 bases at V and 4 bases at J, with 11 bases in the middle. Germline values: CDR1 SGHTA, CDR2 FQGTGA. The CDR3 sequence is CASSPRKGYGYTF. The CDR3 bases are TGTGCCAGCAGCCCTAGAAAGGGCTATGGCTACACCTTC.

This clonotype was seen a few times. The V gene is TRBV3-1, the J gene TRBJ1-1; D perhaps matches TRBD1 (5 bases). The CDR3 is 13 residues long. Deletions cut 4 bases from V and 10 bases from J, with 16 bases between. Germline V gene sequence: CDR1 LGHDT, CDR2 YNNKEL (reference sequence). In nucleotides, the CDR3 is TGTGCCAGCAGCCCTTACGGGGCGCGGGGAGCTTTCTTT. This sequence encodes CASSPYGARGAFF.

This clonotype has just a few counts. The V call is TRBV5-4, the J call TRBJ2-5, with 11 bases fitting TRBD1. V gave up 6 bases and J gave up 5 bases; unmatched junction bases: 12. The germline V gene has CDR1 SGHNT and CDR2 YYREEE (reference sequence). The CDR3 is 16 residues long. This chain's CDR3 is CASKTGGTGGGETQYF. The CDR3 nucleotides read TGTGCCAGCAAAACTGGTGGGACAGGGGGAGGGGAGACCCAGTACTTC.

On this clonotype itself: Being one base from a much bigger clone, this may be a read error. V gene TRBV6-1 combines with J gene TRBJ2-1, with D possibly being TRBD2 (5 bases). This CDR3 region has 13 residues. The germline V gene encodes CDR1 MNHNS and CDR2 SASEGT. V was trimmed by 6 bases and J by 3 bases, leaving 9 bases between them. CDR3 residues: CASRSGYYNEQFF. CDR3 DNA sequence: TGTGCCAGCAGGAGCGGATACTACAATGAGCAGTTCTTC.

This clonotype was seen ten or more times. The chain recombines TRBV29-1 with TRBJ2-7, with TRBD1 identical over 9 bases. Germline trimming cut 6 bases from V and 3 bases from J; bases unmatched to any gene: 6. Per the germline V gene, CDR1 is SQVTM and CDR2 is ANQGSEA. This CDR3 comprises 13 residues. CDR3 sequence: CSVDPTGGYEQYF. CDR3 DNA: TGCAGCGTCGACCCGACAGGGGGCTACGAGCAGTACTTC.

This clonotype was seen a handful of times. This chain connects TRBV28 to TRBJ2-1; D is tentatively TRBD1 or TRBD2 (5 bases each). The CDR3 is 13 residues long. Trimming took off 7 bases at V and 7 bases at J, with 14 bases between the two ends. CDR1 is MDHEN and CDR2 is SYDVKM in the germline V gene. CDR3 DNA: TGTGCCAGCATCCCCGGGACCTTAAATGAGCAGTTCTTC. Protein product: CASIPGTLNEQFF.

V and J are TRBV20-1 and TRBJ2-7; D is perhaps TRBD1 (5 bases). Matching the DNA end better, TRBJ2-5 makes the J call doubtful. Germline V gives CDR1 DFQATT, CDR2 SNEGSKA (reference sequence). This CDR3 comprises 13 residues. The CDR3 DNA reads TGCAGTGCTAGCGACAGCCTCCGGTGGACCCAGTACTTC. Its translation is CSASDSLRWTQYF.